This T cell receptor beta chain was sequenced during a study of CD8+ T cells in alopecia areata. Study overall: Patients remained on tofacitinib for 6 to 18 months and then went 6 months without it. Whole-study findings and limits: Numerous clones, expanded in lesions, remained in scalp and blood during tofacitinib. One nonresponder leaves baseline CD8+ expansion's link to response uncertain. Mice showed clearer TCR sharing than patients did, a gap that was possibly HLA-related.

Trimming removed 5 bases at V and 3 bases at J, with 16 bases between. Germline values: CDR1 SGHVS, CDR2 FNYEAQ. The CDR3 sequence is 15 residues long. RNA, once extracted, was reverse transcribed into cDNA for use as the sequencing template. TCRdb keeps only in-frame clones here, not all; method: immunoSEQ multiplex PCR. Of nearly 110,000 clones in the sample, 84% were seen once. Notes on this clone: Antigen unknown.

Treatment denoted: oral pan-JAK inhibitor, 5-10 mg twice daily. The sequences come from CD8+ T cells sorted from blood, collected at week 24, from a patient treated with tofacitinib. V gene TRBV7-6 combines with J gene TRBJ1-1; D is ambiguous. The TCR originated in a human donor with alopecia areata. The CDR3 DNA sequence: TGTGCCAGCAGCCTGCGGGAGGTGGGTGACACTGAAGCTTTCTTT. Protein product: CASSLREVGDTEAFF.